Listed below are T cell receptor beta chains from one sample, sequenced in a study of T-cell reconstitution after alpha-beta-depleted transplantation in children. Each CDR3 protein is one row after TCRdb ran MiXCR on the PCR reads. The sample lists some 500,000 distinct CDR3 sequences; less than 35% were seen once. The material was PBMCs from the stem cell graft donor, obtained from the stem cell graft. The origin of the receptors is a human donor who donated a stem cell graft to a child with aplastic anemia. Each CDR3 is given with its conserved first and last residue. The order of the fields is V gene, CDR3 length, J gene, CDR3 protein.

>TRBV9|14|TRBJ1-2
CASSVGQLNYGYTF
>TRBV18|15|TRBJ1-2
CASSPGQGPNYGYTF
>TRBV18|16|TRBJ1-1
CASSDHPGTIGTEAFF
>TRBV9|15|TRBJ1-2
CASSPVKAENYGYTF
>TRBV18|15|TRBJ1-2
CASSPAGAVGYGYTF
>TRBV30|13|TRBJ1-4
CAWNPGSNEKLFF
>TRBV9|15|TRBJ2-5
CASSPGGGGAETQYF
>TRBV12-3/TRBV12-4|14|TRBJ2-3
CASSLGAGTDTQYF
>TRBV12-3/TRBV12-4|17|TRBJ1-5
CASSLEVRDRGYQPQHF
>TRBV12-3/TRBV12-4|15|TRBJ2-1
CASRRGTQTYNEQFF
>TRBV29-1|12|TRBJ2-1
CSLQDGINEQFF
>TRBV7-3|16|TRBJ2-2
CASSPTGGLSSGELFF
>TRBV15|16|TRBJ2-6
CATSRDLWTGANVLTF
>TRBV6-1|17|TRBJ1-4
CASRPPGQGMANEKLFF
>TRBV5-1|11|TRBJ2-5
CAYRPQETQYF
>TRBV11-2|14|TRBJ1-4
CASSGQRRNEKLFF
>TRBV5-1|17|TRBJ2-3
CASSFGASGIGTDTQYF
>TRBV20-1|14|TRBJ2-1
CSARNVRGYNEQFF
>TRBV11-2|21|TRBJ2-1
CASSRQAGTGGARYSYNEQFF
>TRBV5-4|14|TRBJ1-2
CASRYPGQRYGYTF
>TRBV12-3/TRBV12-4|19|TRBJ1-2
CASSPHVLSGTLKNYGYTF
>TRBV5-4|14|TRBJ2-7
CASSLSAPSYEQYF